This T cell receptor beta chain was identified in a study of blood T cells in healthy people across ages. Study-wide context: Researchers report that template switching captured about one barcoded beta molecule per two T cells. The study's findings and limits: There was a strong correlation between TCR beta diversity and naive T cell percentage.

They isolated at least 6.5 million PBMCs from each sample. Notes on this clonotype: Its antigen remains unknown.

Germline loops: CDR1 ENHRY, CDR2 SYGVKD. The CDR3 has 17 amino acids. The J segment lost 0 bases and the V segment lost 6 bases, leaving 6 bases of the junction unmatched. Using a J-beta primer mix together with a sample-barcoded 5' primer, a second PCR was run for roughly 6 to 11 cycles. Tags on each cDNA molecule came from a template-switch adaptor with 12 random nucleotides. TCRdb fed the 5' RACE reads into MiXCR, producing one record per CDR3 protein. The sample has around 940,000 distinct CDR3 sequences, roughly 51% seen once. The origin of this receptor is a woman aged 55-70 years in good health. This chain links TRBV10-3 with TRBJ2-6, with TRBD1 matching over 9 bases. Material for sequencing was blood. CDR3 residues: CAIRPGQGNSGANVLTF. The CDR3 region has the DNA TGTGCCATCAGGCCGGGACAGGGAAACTCTGGGGCCAACGTCCTGACTTTC.